The next 6 T cell receptor beta chains were all read from a single sample in a study of shared clonotypes between healthy human individuals. The table came from immunoSEQ multiplex PCR; TCRdb's copy has only in-frame clones and leaves some out. The table shows hundreds of thousands of clones, with 96% occurring only once. Selected positively for CCR7 and CD45RO-negative, naive CD8 cells excluded terminally differentiated effector memory CD45RA+ cells. The sample was naive CD8+ T cells sorted from blood. The source of these receptors is a woman in her twenties or thirties in good health.

This chain uses TRBV7-6 with TRBJ2-7; the D gene could be TRBD1 or TRBD2 (6 bases each). The CDR3 covers 15 residues. Deletions cut 1 base from V and 0 bases from J, with 10 bases between. Germline V gene sequence: CDR1 SGHVS, CDR2 FNYEAQ. The CDR3 nucleotides are TGTGCCAGCAGCTTAGAAGGGGGGAGCTCCTACGAGCAGTACTTC. Translating gives CASSLEGGSSYEQYF.

The chain uses TRBV7-2 and TRBJ2-3; D not resolved. Per germline, CDR1 SGHTA and CDR2 FQGNSA. CDR3 size: 14 residues. V lost 7 bases and J lost 0, with 11 bases in between. This CDR3 is CASIHASSTDTQYF. Written as DNA, the CDR3 is TGTGCCAGCATCCACGCCTCTAGCACAGATACGCAGTATTTT. The full variable domain, with the rest looked up from reference TRBV7-2 and TRBJ2-3, is GAGVSQSPSNKVTEKGKDVELRCDPISGHTALYWYRQSLGQGLEFLIYFQGNSAPDKSGLPSDRFSAERTGGSVSTLTIQRTQQEDSAVYLCASIHASSTDTQYFGPGTRLTVL.

With regard to this clone: The sample contains more than one DNA sequence encoding this CDR3. V gene TRBV15 combines with J gene TRBJ2-7; either TRBD1 or TRBD2 may fit D (5 bases each). Germline CDR1 and CDR2: LNHNV and YYDKDF (reference sequence). This CDR3 comprises 15 residues. V lost 1 base, J lost 3 bases, and 13 bases lay in between. CDR3 DNA sequence: TGTGCCACCAGCAGAGCCTCCGGGACCCTCTACGAGCAGTACTTC. Its protein product is CATSRASGTLYEQYF.

This sequence joins TRBV27 and TRBJ1-5, with D uncertain. Germline V lookup: CDR1 MNHEY, CDR2 SMNVEV (reference sequence). The CDR3 is 12 amino acids. Trimming left V 4 bases short and J 7 bases short, with 8 bases between. CDR3 nucleotides: TGTGCCAGCAGTTCAGGTCACCAGCCCCAGCATTTT. This gives the protein CASSSGHQPQHF.

The rearrangement uses TRBV27 and TRBJ2-1; D is undetermined. CDR3 length: 13 amino acids. In germline, CDR1 is MNHEY, CDR2 SMNVEV (reference sequence). V was trimmed by 5 bases and J by 6 bases, leaving 11 bases between them. The CDR3 DNA follows: TGTGCCAGCAGTCCCACTCCTAGCAATGAGCAGTTCTTC. Amino acids: CASSPTPSNEQFF.

The chain combines TRBV5-8 with TRBJ2-5; no firm D call. Between the trimmed V and J ends, which lost 3 bases and 4 bases, there was a span of 4 bases. Germline CDR1 reads SGHTS; CDR2 reads YDEGEE. The CDR3 has 11 amino acids. The chain's CDR3 is CASSYLETQYF. The CDR3 nucleotides are TGTGCCAGCAGCTACTTAGAGACCCAGTACTTC.